Described below is a single T cell receptor (beta chain) sequence and its context. This sample is part of a study of blood T cell repertoires in COVID-19. Across the study: Sites across the United States, Italy and Spain contributed samples from acute and convalescent COVID-19. Sources were T cells, B-cell-depleted T cells, or PBMCs; the material itself was cDNA or gDNA.

The Seattle site enrolled patients during active infection and followed them longitudinally. Per the authors' pipeline: Estimation of nucleated cell counts relied on the amplification of reference gene primers. Here immunoSEQ multiplex PCR was the method, and the copy in TCRdb shows in-frame clones only, minus some. The V and J calls and clone size are taken from that table; D and trimming were inferred from the DNA. The profile shows roughly 180,000 clones, roughly 76% of them singletons. In germline, CDR1 is MDHEN, CDR2 SYDVKM. This CDR3 comprises 11 residues. With 4 bases removed from V and 8 bases from J, the gap between germline ends came to 8 bases.

Specimen: peripheral blood. The chain carries TRBV28 and TRBJ1-1; unclear D gene. This clonotype was obtained from a woman aged 35 to 49 with COVID-19, enrolled during active disease. CDR3 DNA: TGTGCCAGCAGTTACGGACTCGAAGCTTTCTTT. Its protein product is CASSYGLEAFF.